This T cell receptor (beta chain) was found in a study of blood T cell repertoires in COVID-19. Here immunoSEQ multiplex PCR was the method, and the copy in TCRdb shows in-frame clones only, minus some. The sample carries approximately 190,000 clones, 82% recorded once. The CDR3 has 15 amino acids. After removal of 5 bases from V and 3 bases from J, the junction contained 5 bases not matched to a gene. Per the germline V gene, CDR1 is SEHNR and CDR2 is FQNEAQ (reference sequence). Sequences were obtained from peripheral blood. The receptor was isolated from a woman aged 60-70 years with COVID-19, enrolled during active disease. This sequence joins TRBV7-9 and TRBJ1-5; 9 positions match TRBD1. CDR3 in amino acids: CASSPGQGYNQPQHF. CDR3 nucleotide sequence: TGTGCCAGCAGCCCGGGACAGGGCTACAATCAGCCCCAGCATTTT.